The rows below give T cell receptor beta chains drawn from one sample of a study of blood T cell repertoires in COVID-19. Clones were sequenced by immunoSEQ multiplex PCR, and TCRdb holds only the in-frame ones, with some missing. The data hold 500,000 to 600,000 clones, with 85% to 90% observed a single time. Sequences were obtained from peripheral blood. Receptors originate from a woman in her forties or fifties with COVID-19, enrolled during active disease. The CDR3 runs from the conserved cysteine through the conserved F or W. The order of the fields is D gene, J gene, clone size, V gene, CDR3 DNA, CDR3 protein. D genes are given only for firm matches. The size field is filled for only some rows; it gives once, few, many or a size class.

>TRBD1|TRBJ2-7|.|TRBV10-3
TGTGCCATCAGGACACAGGGGAGTGCCTACGAGCAGTACTTC
CAIRTQGSAYEQYF
>.|TRBJ1-2|.|TRBV5-1
TGCGCCAGCAGCTTGGATGGCAGTAACTATGGCTACACCTTC
CASSLDGSNYGYTF
>.|TRBJ1-6|.|TRBV5-1
TGCGCCAGCAGCTCCGACGGGTTAAGCTCCTATAATTCACCCCTCCACTTT
CASSSDGLSSYNSPLHF
>.|TRBJ2-7|once|TRBV12-3/TRBV12-4
TGTGCCAGCAGCATGGGGGGGCCAGGCGAGCAGTACTTC
CASSMGGPGEQYF
>TRBD2|TRBJ2-7|.|TRBV27
TGTGCCAGCAGTTCCTTTAGCGGGGGGACCTACGAGCAGTACTTC
CASSSFSGGTYEQYF
>.|TRBJ2-3|once|TRBV6-5
TGTGCCAGCACTTTACAGACAGATACGCAGTATTTT
CASTLQTDTQYF
>.|TRBJ1-1|.|TRBV4-1
TGCGCCAGCATAGGGGAAGCGAACACTGAAGCTTTCTTT
CASIGEANTEAFF
>TRBD2|TRBJ2-2|.|TRBV15
TGTGCCACCAGCAGAGAAGGGAGCGGGGTTTGGGCCGGGGAGCTGTTTTTT
CATSREGSGVWAGELFF
>.|TRBJ1-6|.|TRBV28
TGTGCCAGCTCCCCCCCGACAGGAGAAAATTCACCCCTCCACTTT
CASSPPTGENSPLHF
>TRBD1|TRBJ2-7|.|TRBV28
TGTGCCAGCAGCTACAGGGGGCCCAACGAGCAGTACTTC
CASSYRGPNEQYF
>TRBD1|TRBJ1-5|once|TRBV11-2
TGTGCCAGCAGCTTAGGGACAGGGAACAATCAGCCCCAGCATTTT
CASSLGTGNNQPQHF
>.|TRBJ1-4|.|TRBV15
TGTGCCACCAGCAGAGAGGGGGCGAAAAAACTGTTTTTT
CATSREGAKKLFF
>.|TRBJ2-2|.|TRBV20-1
TGCAGTGCTAGTGGACAGCCACTCACCGGGGAGCTGTTTTTT
CSASGQPLTGELFF
>.|TRBJ1-4|.|TRBV28
TGTGCCAGCAGTCTACAGGGTTTGTCTAATGAAAAACTGTTTTTT
CASSLQGLSNEKLFF
>TRBD1|TRBJ1-1|.|TRBV19
TGTGCCAGCCGGCGGGACAGGGAAGGAGGCACTGAAGCTTTCTTT
CASRRDREGGTEAFF
>.|TRBJ2-5|.|TRBV6-6
TGTGCCAGCACCCCTTTTACGCGGGCAGCCCGGGAGACCCAGTACTTC
CASTPFTRAARETQYF
>.|TRBJ1-1|.|TRBV7-9
TGTGCCACCCGCCGCGGGGAGACGAACACTGAAGCTTTCTTT
CATRRGETNTEAFF
>.|TRBJ1-5|.|TRBV19
TGTGCCAGTAGTATGGGGGGGAATCAGCCCCAGCATTTT
CASSMGGNQPQHF
>TRBD1|TRBJ1-5|.|TRBV13
TGTGCCAGCAGCTTAGGCGGGACAGGGGGCGGGGCTCAGCCCCAGCATTTT
CASSLGGTGGGAQPQHF
>TRBD1|TRBJ1-1|.|TRBV2
TGTGCCAGCAGAGCACGGACAGGGGTCAGCACTGAAGCTTTCTTT
CASRARTGVSTEAFF
>.|TRBJ1-1|.|TRBV6-1
TGTGCCAGCAGTTCCTCTGGGGGCTACACTGAAGCTTTCTTT
CASSSSGGYTEAFF
>TRBD1|TRBJ1-6|.|TRBV28
TGTGCCAGCACGAAGACAGGGGTCCAGAGTTCTTCACCCCTCCACTTT
CASTKTGVQSSSPLHF
>.|TRBJ2-7|few|TRBV27
TGTGCCAGCAGTTCCGCCTACGAGCAGTACTTC
CASSSAYEQYF
>.|TRBJ2-7|once|TRBV2
TGTGCCAGCAGCGTCCAGCGCAGCTACGAGCAGTACTTC
CASSVQRSYEQYF
>.|TRBJ1-1|.|TRBV20-1
TGCAGTGCTAGTCCTACCCCGAGGCCGGTTAACACTGAAGCTTTCTTT
CSASPTPRPVNTEAFF
>.|TRBJ2-2|.|TRBV5-1
TGCGCCAGCAGCTTGCCGACAGTCGCCGGGGAGCTGTTTTTT
CASSLPTVAGELFF
>TRBD1|TRBJ1-5|.|TRBV3-1/TRBV3-2
TGTGCCAGCAGCCATACAGGGGGCAATCAGCCCCAGCATTTT
CASSHTGGNQPQHF